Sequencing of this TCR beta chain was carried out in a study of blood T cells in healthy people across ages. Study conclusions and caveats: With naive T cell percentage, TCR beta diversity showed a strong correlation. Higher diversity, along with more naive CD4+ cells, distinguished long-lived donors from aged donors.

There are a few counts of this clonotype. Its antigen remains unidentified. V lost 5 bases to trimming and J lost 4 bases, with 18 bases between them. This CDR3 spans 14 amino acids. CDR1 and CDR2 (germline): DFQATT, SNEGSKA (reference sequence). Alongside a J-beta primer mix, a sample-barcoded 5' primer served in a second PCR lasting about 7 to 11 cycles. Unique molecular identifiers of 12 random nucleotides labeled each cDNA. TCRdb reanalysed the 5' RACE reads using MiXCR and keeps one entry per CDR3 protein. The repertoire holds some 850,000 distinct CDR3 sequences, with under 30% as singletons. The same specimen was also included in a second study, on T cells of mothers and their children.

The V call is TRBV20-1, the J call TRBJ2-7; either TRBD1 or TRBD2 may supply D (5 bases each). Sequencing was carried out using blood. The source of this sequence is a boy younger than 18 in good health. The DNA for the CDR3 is TGCAGTGCTTCGCCCAGGGTTTCGGGGTACGAGCAGTACTTC. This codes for CSASPRVSGYEQYF.